The 12 T cell receptor beta chains below were found in one sample sequenced in a study of cytomegalovirus exposure and HLA in healthy donors. Primers for the PCR totalled 60 Vbeta and 13 Jbeta. The method was immunoSEQ multiplex PCR; TCRdb's version includes in-frame clones alone and lacks a portion of them. The repertoire holds about 150,000 clones, 72% seen once, with 2.1% in the top ten. The sequenced sample was PBMCs. The source is a man aged 35-49 years in good health and CMV-seronegative.

This clone was counted between two and nine times. This chain connects TRBV9 to TRBJ1-1, with 8 bases identical to TRBD1. The germline CDR1 and CDR2 sequences are SGDLS and YYNGEE. Unmatched junction bases numbered 6, after V lost 2 bases and J lost 3 bases. The CDR3 runs to 15 residues. In nucleotides, the CDR3 is TGTGCCAGCAGCGTCGCCGGGACAGGCTACACTGAAGCTTTCTTT. This encodes CASSVAGTGYTEAFF. Based on the CDR3 plus reference TRBV9 and TRBJ1-1, the full variable domain is DSGVTQTPKHLITATGQRVTLRCSPRSGDLSVYWYQQSLDQGLQFLIQYYNGEERAKGNILERFSAQQFPDLHSELNLSSLELGDSALYFCASSVAGTGYTEAFFGQGTRLTVV.

The CDR3 loop reads CASSFARTTEAFF. The CDR3 coding sequence is TGTGCCAGCAGTTTCGCCAGAACCACTGAAGCTTTCTTT. The rearrangement uses TRBV27 and TRBJ1-1; D gene uncertain. CDR3 length: 13 amino acids. V dropped 3 bases and J dropped 4 bases, with 9 bases sitting between them. From germline, CDR1 is MNHEY and CDR2 SMNVEV (reference sequence).

The chain employs TRBV5-1 and TRBJ1-2; a weak D match, TRBD1 (6 bases). Trimming took off 4 bases at V and 8 bases at J, with 18 bases between the two ends. The CDR3 covers 14 residues. The germline V gene has CDR1 SGHRS and CDR2 YFSETQ. In DNA form, the CDR3 reads TGCGCCAGCAGCCTCTTAGGGGGGGAAGACGGCTACACCTTC. It specifies CASSLLGGEDGYTF. The entire variable domain, with the rest obtained from reference TRBV5-1 and TRBJ1-2, is as follows: KAGVTQTPRYLIKTRGQQVTLSCSPISGHRSVSWYQQTPGQGLQFLFEYFSETQRNKGNFPGRFSGRQFSNSRSEMNVSTLELGDSALYLCASSLLGGEDGYTFGSGTRLTVV.

The chain recombines TRBV10-2 with TRBJ1-6; 7 nucleotides line up with TRBD1. CDR1 WSHSY and CDR2 SAAADI come from the germline V gene. There are 15 residues in the CDR3. Trimming cost V 8 bases and J 2 bases; bases outside gene matches: 6. The CDR3 sequence: CASHAGTAYNSPLHF. The CDR3, as DNA: TGCGCCAGCCATGCCGGGACAGCCTATAATTCACCCCTCCACTTT.

V gene TRBV6-5 combines with J gene TRBJ2-7; possible D gene TRBD2, 6 bases. The CDR3 is 14 residues long. Germline V gives CDR1 MNHEY, CDR2 SVGAGI. V lost 2 bases and J 6 bases, leaving 14 bases between the germline ends. In nucleotides, the CDR3 is TGTGCCAGCAGTTACCTGGGGGGAGCTGGCGAGCAGTACTTC. Translated: CASSYLGGAGEQYF.

This rearrangement joins TRBV7-2 to TRBJ1-2; possibly TRBD1 for D (5 bases). The V gene lost 5 bases and the J gene lost 5 bases, with 15 bases spanning the gap. The CDR3 is made up of 14 amino acids. Germline lookup yields CDR1 SGHTA and CDR2 FQGNSA. The CDR3 bases are TGTGCCAGCAGCCTTGAGCCAGGGTCGTATGGCTACACCTTC. Residues: CASSLEPGSYGYTF.

V gene TRBV2 combines with J gene TRBJ2-2; tentative D call: TRBD1 (5 bases). The CDR3 contains 12 residues. V was trimmed by 5 bases and J by 6 bases, leaving 7 bases between them. The germline gives CDR1 SNHLY, CDR2 FYNNEI. Here the CDR3 DNA reads TGTGCCAGCAGTCAGGGCGCCGGGGAGCTGTTTTTT. It encodes CASSQGAGELFF.

The rearrangement links TRBV7-8 to TRBJ2-7; 9 positions match TRBD2. The CDR3 has 15 residues. Trimming took 4 bases from V and 3 from J; bases not matched to a gene: 7. Germline-derived CDR1 and CDR2 are SGHVS and FQNEAQ. CDR3 coding DNA: TGTGCCAGCAGCTCCGGGACTAGCAACAACTACGAGCAGTACTTC. Amino acids: CASSSGTSNNYEQYF.

The genes are TRBV25-1 and TRBJ1-5; a weak D match, TRBD1 (5 bases). V lost 6 bases and J 6 bases, leaving 9 bases between the germline ends. This CDR3 has 12 residues. Germline V gives CDR1 MGHDK, CDR2 SYGVNS. CDR3 DNA sequence: TGTGCCAGCAGGGGGCTCGGTCAGCCCCAGCATTTT. Translation gives CASRGLGQPQHF.

The V gene is TRBV15, the J gene TRBJ2-7; TRBD1 aligns across 8 bases. The CDR3 has 13 residues. Germline trimming cut 8 bases from V and 2 bases from J; bases unmatched to any gene: 5. The V gene's germline CDR1 is LNHNV and CDR2 YYDKDF (reference sequence). The DNA of the CDR3 is TGTGCCACCGGGACAGGTGGGACCTACGAGCAGTACTTC. This gives the protein CATGTGGTYEQYF. Filled out from reference TRBV15 and TRBJ2-7, the complete variable domain reads DAMVIQNPRYQVTQFGKPVTLSCSQTLNHNVMYWYQQKSSQAPKLLFHYYDKDFNNEADTPDNFQSRRPNTSFCFLDIRSPGLGDTAMYLCATGTGGTYEQYFGPGTRLTVT.

V usage is TRBV21-1 and J usage is TRBJ1-5; the D call of TRBD1 is as the table states it, not checked on the DNA. TRBV21-1 is a pseudogene segment. The CDR3 has 17 amino acids. The CDR3 here is CASSNSRPGACNQPQHF. The CDR3 coding sequence is TGTGCCAGCAGCAACTCTCGGCCAGGGGCTTGCAATCAGCCCCAGCATTTT.

The CDR3 DNA is TGCGCCAGCAGCTCCCGCGGGGGCCCCTACAATGAGCAGTTCTTC. This gives the protein CASSSRGGPYNEQFF. The V and J genes are TRBV4-1 and TRBJ2-1; the D gene is possibly TRBD2 (7 bases). Germline V CDR1 and CDR2: MGHRA, YSYEKL. The CDR3 consists of 15 residues. V lost 5 bases and J lost 2, with 13 bases in between.